The clone carrying this T cell receptor beta chain came up once. This sample was included in a study of glioma-infiltrating T cells after dendritic cell vaccination. V was cut by 0 bases and J by 4 bases, with 13 bases left in between. This CDR3 comprises 14 residues. CDR1 and CDR2 from the germline V gene are GTSNPN and SVGIG (reference sequence). The time point denotes: after dendritic cell vaccination, including at tumor progression/relapse. All glioblastoma patients lacked an isocitrate dehydrogenase mutation. Input was approximately 2 ug genomic DNA, or all available if less. Assay used: immunoSEQ multiplex PCR; TCRdb lists only in-frame clones, some missing. The sample includes some 60,000 clones, just under 85% of them seen just once.

The receptor's source is a human donor with glioblastoma. V is TRBV30 and J is TRBJ2-7; D perhaps matches TRBD1 (7 bases). This material consisted of blood, taken after dendritic cell vaccination. In DNA form, the CDR3 reads TGTGCCTGGAGTGTAGGGGGGACAGCGTACGAGCAGTACTTC. Residues: CAWSVGGTAYEQYF.